The TCR beta chain under discussion was sequenced for a study of blood T cell repertoires in COVID-19 (TCRdb year 2020). For context, the study as a whole: Samples from collaborators originated in the United States, Italy and Spain and spanned both the acute and convalescent phases of COVID-19. The material from the prospective study consisted of cDNA or gDNA derived from T cells, B-cell-depleted T cells, or PBMCs. The dataset comprised deeply sampled blood TCRbeta repertoires from subjects exposed to, actively infected with, or recovered from COVID-19. A freely available public database, intended as a resource for researchers studying the immune response to SARS-CoV-2, is where the repertoires were released. Samples came from the ongoing ImmuneRACE study (first 160 participants) plus 1,254 subjects from 6 global collaborators. Sample metadata almost always included a de-identified subject ID, COVID-19 status, age in years and sex. Where available, HLA class I and class II types were obtained from metadata supplied by the sample provider rather than from assay-based typing.

There are 14 amino acids in the CDR3, from cysteine to phenylalanine inclusive. Only the CDR3 DNA is retained, 42 bases long and in frame from the first base. CDR1 and CDR2 are drawn from the germline V gene (reference sequence): LNHDA, SQIVND. V is cut by 7 bases and J by 4 bases, and the space between the germline ends is 16 bases. Points the paper makes about the study in general: The quantity of clinical and demographic metadata differed by source and by participant and was supplied without curation.

In Seattle, one collaborating source enrolled patients while the infection was active and tracked those patients longitudinally over the course of disease. Collaborating institutions collected whole blood in K2EDTA tubes following their own protocols. For TCRbeta analysis, collaborators shipped samples in one of three forms: frozen whole blood, isolated PBMCs, or DNA extracted from either of those sample types. As for this clone: The specificity of this receptor is unknown. Base qualities are not provided; no much larger clone lies one nucleotide away.

TCRbeta CDR3 regions were amplified from genomic DNA by means of the immunoSEQ Assay, a bias-controlled multiplex PCR. The authors processed their data as follows. Within the assay, amplification of reference gene primers was used to estimate how many nucleated cells each sample contained. To quantify the absolute abundance of each unique TCRbeta CDR3 rearrangement, sequence reads were collapsed and filtered. For each sample, productive Simpson clonality was calculated as the square root of Simpson's diversity index over productive rearrangements. Entries here come from immuneACCESS through TCRdb and include only in-frame sequences with V and J called. Some clones fail to appear in such tables; in the studies checked, an unresolved V gene covers under half of the shortfall, and the cause of the remainder is unknown. The DNA gave D and trimming, while V, J and clone size come from that table. The sample table holds around 110,000 clones, of which 70% to 80% were seen once. The ten largest clones capture 6.2% of the sample.

What was sequenced was peripheral blood. The receptor was derived from an elderly man with COVID-19, enrolled during active disease. Rearrangement joined TRBV19 to TRBJ1-2, with TRBD1 perhaps the D gene, on 6 matching bases. The encoded CDR3 is CASTYAGAIYGYTF. In nucleotides, the sequence is TGTGCCAGTACCTACGCGGGGGCTATCTATGGCTACACCTTC. When the CDR3 is completed using the reference TRBV19 and TRBJ1-2 genes on either side, the full variable domain is DGGITQSPKYLFRKEGQNVTLSCEQNLNHDAMYWYRQDPGQGLRLIYYSQIVNDFQKGDIAEGYSVSREKKESFPLTVTSAQKNPTAFYLCASTYAGAIYGYTFGSGTRLTVV.